This record looks at one T cell receptor beta chain sequence and its context. Sequencing was performed with immunoSEQ multiplex PCR; in TCRdb, only in-frame clones are kept and a portion is missing. This sample carries roughly 100,000 clones, around nine tenths of them seen once, and the ten largest clones take around 0.92%. The entry originates in a study of T cell changes during pregnancy in multiple sclerosis. Specimen: peripheral blood, collected after pregnancy. The TCR comes from a female donor with multiple sclerosis, enrolled in a pregnancy study.

The CDR3, as DNA: TGTGCCAGCCTAGGAGGACAGGGACTCTACAATGAGCAGTTCTTC. Amino acid sequence: CASLGGQGLYNEQFF. The V call is TRBV6-1, the J call TRBJ2-1; TRBD1 matches 8 bases. V shed 8 bases and J 3 bases; nucleotides not matched to a gene: 9. The CDR3 totals 15 residues. The germline V gene encodes CDR1 MNHNS and CDR2 SASEGT.